This T cell receptor (beta chain) was documented in a study of CD8+CD57+ T cells in acquired aplastic anemia. Study background: Across the sorted CD4+ and CD8+ cells, DNA amounts averaged approximately 3.1 ug. General study findings and limits: CD8+ Simpson's diversity in patients was not significantly different from that in controls. Found in both controls and patients were twenty-nine CD8+ CDR3 sequences.

As concerns this clonotype: The antigen is not known.

Genomic DNA was employed as the template in profiling TCR beta VDJ and CDR3. TCRdb reprocessed the reads with MiXCR, giving one entry per CDR3 protein. The sample has some 280,000 distinct CDR3 sequences, 55% to 65% seen once; the top ten hold around 8%. The CDR3 covers 14 residues. Trimming cost V 0 bases and J 2 bases, with 11 bases left between them. In germline, CDR1 is DFQATT, CDR2 SNEGSKA (reference sequence). The receptor was isolated from a human donor with severe aplastic anemia or a healthy control (not recorded which). This chain uses TRBV20-1 with TRBJ2-7, with a tentative D call TRBD2 (5 bases). Sequences were obtained from sorted CD4+, CD8+, or CD8+CD57+ T cells (not recorded which) from PBMCs. This chain's CDR3 is CSARDPGITYEQYF. The CDR3 DNA sequence: TGCAGTGCTAGAGATCCGGGGATTACCTACGAGCAGTACTTC.